The clone carrying this T cell receptor beta chain was observed a handful of times. This sample stems from a study of OX40 agonist ivuxolimab in advanced cancers. V lost 3 bases, J lost 1 base, and 7 bases lay in between. In germline, CDR1 is SGDLS, CDR2 YYNGEE. The CDR3 is 13 amino acids. Assay: immunoSEQ multiplex PCR; the TCRdb copy retains only in-frame clones and omits some. Of 20,000 to 30,000 clones listed, about nine tenths were seen once; the top ten hold approximately 23%. The chain links TRBV9 to TRBJ1-1, with D perhaps matching TRBD1 (5 bases). The source material was CD4+ or CD8+ T cells sorted from blood, sampled in a trial of the OX40 agonist ivuxolimab. The origin of this receptor is an adult with an advanced solid tumor such as melanoma, head and neck, liver or kidney cancer. Here the CDR3 DNA reads TGTGCCAGCAGCGAGACAGAGAACACTGAAGCTTTCTTT. This codes for CASSETENTEAFF.